The 11 T cell receptor beta chains in this list originate from one sample, sequenced in a study of blood T cell repertoires in COVID-19 (dated by TCRdb to about 2020). Preparation of the library involved the immunoSEQ multiplex PCR assay. TCRdb provides this immuneACCESS table in a form limited to in-frame rearrangements. Some clones are lacking; in checked studies, under half of them reflect an unresolved V gene, and why the rest are absent is not known. Here the sample has around 50,000 clones; 75% to 90% occur a single time. The top ten clonotypes cover 1.4% of the sample. Sequenced sample: peripheral blood. The receptors derive from a man in his fifties or sixties with acute or convalescent COVID-19.

The gene calls are TRBV28 and TRBJ1-5; D gene ambiguous. This CDR3 contains 13 residues. Germline-derived CDR1 and CDR2 are MDHEN and SYDVKM. Trimming left V 5 bases short and J 7 bases short, with 12 bases between. CDR3 DNA: TGTGCCAGCAGTCGGAGACTTCGGCAGCCCCAGCATTTT. Its protein product is CASSRRLRQPQHF.

The chain combines TRBV28 with TRBJ1-1; unclear D gene. The CDR3 spans 13 residues. V lost 7 bases and J 1 base, leaving 10 bases between the germline ends. Germline V gene sequence: CDR1 MDHEN, CDR2 SYDVKM. CDR3 sequence reads: CASTNDKNTEAFF. The CDR3 DNA follows: TGTGCCAGCACCAATGACAAGAACACTGAAGCTTTCTTT.

The chain recombines TRBV6-4 with TRBJ2-2, with 7 bases fitting TRBD2. This CDR3 comprises 16 residues. CDR1 and CDR2 (germline): MRHNA, SNTAGT. Trimming cost V 3 bases and J 3 bases; bases outside gene matches: 7. The CDR3 reads CASSDKAGAYTGELFF. Written as DNA, the CDR3 is TGTGCCAGCAGTGATAAGGCGGGAGCGTACACCGGGGAGCTGTTTTTT.

This sequence joins TRBV11-3 and TRBJ2-3, with D maybe TRBD2 (5 bases). Germline CDR1 SGHNT, CDR2 YENEEA. Deletions cut 0 bases from V and 7 bases from J, with 14 bases between. This CDR3 region has 15 residues. The CDR3 DNA is TGTGCCAGCAGCTTAGAGGGCCCGTCGGGGTATACGCAGTATTTT. This gives the protein CASSLEGPSGYTQYF.

This rearrangement joins TRBV19 to TRBJ1-2; 9 bases map to TRBD1. Per germline, CDR1 LNHDA and CDR2 SQIVND (reference sequence). V lost 5 bases to trimming and J lost 8 bases; unmatched junction nucleotides: 9. The CDR3 runs 14 residues. CDR3 residues: CASSPHRGLGGYTF. DNA for the CDR3: TGTGCCAGTAGTCCCCACAGGGGGCTGGGGGGCTACACCTTC.

The DNA for the CDR3 is TGTGCCGCGGGCCGTGATAGCAATCAGCCCCAGCATTTT. Translated, it gives CAAGRDSNQPQHF. The chain recombines TRBV2 with TRBJ1-5; D gene unclear. Trimming removed 11 bases at V and 0 bases at J, with 11 bases between. CDR1 and CDR2 from the germline V gene are SNHLY and FYNNEI. CDR3 length: 13 residues.

V is TRBV5-4 and J is TRBJ2-7, with 10 bases that match TRBD1. The CDR3 length is 15 residues. J gave up 6 bases and V 4 bases, and 10 bases lay outside the gene matches. Germline CDR1 reads SGHNT; CDR2 reads YYREEE (reference sequence). CDR3: CASSGGQGSLLEQYF. The CDR3 DNA follows: TGTGCCAGCAGCGGGGGACAGGGGTCCCTCCTCGAGCAGTACTTC.

This sequence joins TRBV12-5 and TRBJ2-3; D may be TRBD2 (5 bases). Trimming removed 5 bases at V and 2 bases at J, with 8 bases between. This CDR3 has 13 residues. Germline V gene sequence: CDR1 LGHNT, CDR2 FRNRAP. The CDR3 DNA sequence: TGTGCTAGTGGTCCGGGGTCCACAGATACGCAGTATTTT. The encoded protein is CASGPGSTDTQYF.

V is TRBV4-1 and J is TRBJ2-6; D possibly corresponds to TRBD2 (6 bases). V was cut by 3 bases and J by 12 bases, with 15 bases left in between. CDR1 and CDR2 (germline): MGHRA, YSYEKL. The CDR3 spans 14 residues. The CDR3 nucleotides read TGCGCCAGCAGCCACCCGGGGGACCGCGGCGTCCTGACTTTC. It codes for CASSHPGDRGVLTF.

The chain carries TRBV19 and TRBJ1-4; 8 bases align to TRBD1. The CDR3 totals 15 residues. Germline lookup yields CDR1 LNHDA and CDR2 SQIVND (reference sequence). Unmatched junction bases numbered 10, after V lost 5 bases and J lost 8 bases. In DNA form, the CDR3 reads TGTGCCAGTAGTCCGGCCCGACAGGGGAGCGAAAAACTGTTTTTT. As protein: CASSPARQGSEKLFF.

The table lists this clone with a count of one. The chain recombines TRBV28 with TRBJ2-3; D unclear. The ends were cut back, 3 bases at V and 5 bases at J, with 6 bases in the middle. Germline CDR1 and CDR2: MDHEN and SYDVKM. The CDR3 contains 12 residues. The CDR3 DNA is TGTGCCAGCAGTTTTGAGGTAGATACGCAGTATTTT. Protein product: CASSFEVDTQYF.